This TCR beta chain was profiled in a study of early T cells in non-severe SARS-CoV-2 infection. MiXCR, applied by TCRdb to the 5' RACE reads, yields one record per CDR3 protein. This sample has 60,000 to 90,000 distinct CDR3 sequences; roughly 9.4% occur once, and the top ten carry about 5.3%. Looked up from germline, CDR1 is SGDLS and CDR2 is YYNGEE. V was pared by 4 bases and J by 6 bases, with 12 bases between. The CDR3 spans 13 residues. This receptor was identified in an adult who was a healthcare worker with PCR-confirmed SARS-CoV-2 infection or an uninfected control (not recorded which). V is TRBV9 and J is TRBJ2-3, with no clear D. The material sequenced was whole blood. CDR3 protein: CASSPFEHDTQYF. In DNA, the CDR3 is TGTGCCAGCAGCCCTTTCGAGCACGATACGCAGTATTTT.